The 2 T cell receptor beta chains below all came from one sample that was sequenced in a study of technical replicates of blood from a handful of donors. Clones were read by immunoSEQ multiplex PCR, and TCRdb kept only the in-frame ones, dropping some. This table has fewer than 85,000 clones, about 96% appearing once. The sequenced sample was T cells isolated from PBMCs. These receptor sequences come from a human donor in good health.

The table lists this clone with a few counts. This rearrangement joins TRBV5-1 to TRBJ2-1; D is unresolved. The V and J ends lost 4 bases and 0 bases respectively, with 8 bases between them. CDR3 length: 14 residues. Germline V gene lookup returns CDR1 SGHRS and CDR2 YFSETQ. The CDR3, as DNA: TGCGCCAGCAGCCCGGTTAGCTCCTACAATGAGCAGTTCTTC. Protein sequence: CASSPVSSYNEQFF.

This clone showed up just once. The genes are TRBV11-2 and TRBJ2-7; 7 bases line up with TRBD1. The CDR3 has 15 residues. The J segment lost 2 bases and the V segment lost 6 bases, leaving 10 bases of the junction unmatched. Per germline, CDR1 SGHAT and CDR2 FQNNGV. The CDR3 region is CASRQIRDSTYEQYF. CDR3 in DNA: TGTGCCAGCAGACAGATCCGGGACAGCACCTACGAGCAGTACTTC.